This record concerns one T cell receptor beta chain sequence. The source of the sample is a study of blood T cell repertoires in COVID-19. Overall study context: Sample material is recorded as cDNA or gDNA derived from T cells, B-cell-depleted T cells, or PBMCs.

The data were produced by immunoSEQ multiplex PCR, yet TCRdb's version contains in-frame clones alone and is incomplete. The repertoire holds around 300,000 clones, with about 93% as singletons. Individuals drawn from 24 US areas were about 18 to 95 years old. Cohorts were assigned according to the clinical history that participants reported. This CDR3 contains 15 residues. Germline assignment: CDR1 SGHTS and CDR2 YDEGEE. V shed 4 bases and J 6 bases; nucleotides not matched to a gene: 11. V usage is TRBV5-8 and J usage is TRBJ2-7; TRBD1 matches at 9 bases. Source material: PBMCs or T cells enriched from blood (not recorded which). This sequence was found in a woman aged 25 to 45 who had recovered from COVID-19. The CDR3 bases are TGTGCCAGCAGCCAGCGTCCCGGGACAGGGTTCGAGCAGTACTTC. As protein: CASSQRPGTGFEQYF.